The clone carrying this TCR beta chain was picked up one time. The method was immunoSEQ multiplex PCR; TCRdb's version includes in-frame clones alone and lacks a portion of them. The data show around 300,000 clones, around 90% seen once. This entry belongs to a study of blood T cell repertoires in COVID-19. The sequenced material came from PBMCs or T cells enriched from blood (not recorded which). This TCR was recovered from a woman between 35 and 50 years old who had recovered from COVID-19.

CDR3 sequence: CAWEGRRARGLYGYTF. The CDR3 bases are TGTGCCTGGGAGGGGCGTAGGGCCAGGGGGCTGTATGGCTACACCTTC. The chain couples TRBV30 to TRBJ1-2; 8 bases map to TRBD1. Trimming at V came to 5 bases and at J to 5 bases, leaving 16 bases not matched to a gene. Germline CDR1 is GTSNPN and CDR2 is SVGIG (reference sequence). This CDR3 region has 16 residues.